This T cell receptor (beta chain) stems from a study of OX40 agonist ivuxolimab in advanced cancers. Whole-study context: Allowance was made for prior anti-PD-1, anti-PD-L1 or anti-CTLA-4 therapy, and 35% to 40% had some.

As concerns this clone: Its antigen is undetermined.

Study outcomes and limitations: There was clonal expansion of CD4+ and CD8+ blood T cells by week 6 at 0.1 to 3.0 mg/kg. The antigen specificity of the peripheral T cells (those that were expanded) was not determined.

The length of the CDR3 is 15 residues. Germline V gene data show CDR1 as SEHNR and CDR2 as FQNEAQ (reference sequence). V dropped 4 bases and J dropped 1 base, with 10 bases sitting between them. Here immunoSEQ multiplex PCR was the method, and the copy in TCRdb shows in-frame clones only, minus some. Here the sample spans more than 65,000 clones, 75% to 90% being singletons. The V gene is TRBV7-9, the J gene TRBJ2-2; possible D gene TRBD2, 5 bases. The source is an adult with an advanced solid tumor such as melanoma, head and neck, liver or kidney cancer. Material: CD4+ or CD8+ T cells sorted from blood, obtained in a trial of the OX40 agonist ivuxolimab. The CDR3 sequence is CASSWGRENTGELFF. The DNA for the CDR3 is TGTGCCAGCAGCTGGGGTCGGGAGAACACCGGGGAGCTGTTTTTT.